This paragraph covers one TCR beta chain sequence. The antigen is unknown. This sample is part of a study of blood T cells in healthy people across ages. Findings and caveats of the study: It was held that the diversity estimates obtained from one million T cells were underestimates. Donor CMV infection status was unknown, possibly confounding age-related changes in expanded clonotypes.

It was with a sample-barcoded 5' primer and a J-beta primer mix that a second PCR of roughly 6 to 11 cycles was run. Each cDNA molecule was tagged by a template-switch adaptor with 12 random nucleotides. Each CDR3 protein gets one entry after TCRdb re-called the 5' RACE reads with MiXCR. This table holds around 1,700,000 distinct CDR3 sequences, roughly 27% found once. CDR3 length: 13 residues. CDR1 is SQVTM, CDR2 ANQGSEA, per germline. V gave up 6 bases and J gave up 0 bases, with 9 bases separating them. What was sequenced was blood. The J gene is TRBJ2-1, the V gene TRBV29-1; no clear D gene. The source is a woman younger than 45 in good health. In nucleotides, the CDR3 is TGCAGCGTACGACGGAGCTCCTACAATGAGCAGTTCTTC. Translating it yields CSVRRSSYNEQFF.